This TCR beta chain emerged from a study of cytomegalovirus exposure and HLA in healthy donors. Generated by immunoSEQ multiplex PCR, the TCRdb table keeps only in-frame clones and is missing some. The data hold some 150,000 clones, with 85% to 90% observed a single time. Study-level findings and limits: Reported results showed that the classifier diagnosed cytomegalovirus status with high specificity and sensitivity. The authors enumerated some 170 TCR beta chains as linked to cytomegalovirus.

Separate from the roughly 720-subject first cohort was the roughly 130-subject validation cohort, to which the donors belonged. The CDR3 is 14 amino acids. Trimming shortened V by 1 base and J by 5 bases, and 12 bases separated the two germline ends. Germline CDR1 reads SGHVS; CDR2 reads FQNEAQ. About this clone: Its antigen is still unknown.

The chain couples TRBV7-8 to TRBJ2-7; possibly TRBD2 for D (6 bases). The specimen was PBMCs. This sequence was found in a human donor in good health. The CDR3 sequence: CASSLDGSLDEQYF. In DNA form, the CDR3 reads TGTGCCAGCAGCTTAGACGGGAGTCTCGACGAGCAGTACTTC.